This T cell receptor beta chain is from a study of blood T cell repertoires in COVID-19. Across the study: The study drew acute and convalescent COVID-19 samples from the United States, Italy and Spain.

This clone occurred once. The table came from immunoSEQ multiplex PCR; TCRdb's copy has only in-frame clones and leaves some out. The sample shows more than 70,000 clones, approximately 86% of them seen only once. Germline CDR1 reads SGHNT; CDR2 reads YENEEA. The V gene lost 0 bases and the J gene lost 2 bases, with 6 bases spanning the gap. The CDR3 is 14 residues long. The chain uses TRBV11-3 and TRBJ2-3; possibly TRBD2 for D (5 bases). The source of this sequence is a man aged 50 to 60 with active or convalescent COVID-19. The sequencing sample was made of peripheral blood. CDR3 nucleotides: TGTGCCAGCAGCTTAGACGGGAACACAGATACGCAGTATTTT. Residues: CASSLDGNTDTQYF.